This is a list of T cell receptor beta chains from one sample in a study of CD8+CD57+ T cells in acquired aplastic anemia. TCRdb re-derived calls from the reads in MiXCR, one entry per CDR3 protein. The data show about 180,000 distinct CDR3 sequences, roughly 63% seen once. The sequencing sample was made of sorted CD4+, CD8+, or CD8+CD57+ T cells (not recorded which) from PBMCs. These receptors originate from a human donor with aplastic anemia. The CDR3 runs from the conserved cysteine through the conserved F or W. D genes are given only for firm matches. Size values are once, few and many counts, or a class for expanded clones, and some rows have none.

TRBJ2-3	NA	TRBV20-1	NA	CSARDTGVGDTQYF	TGCAGTGCTAGAGATACCGGGGTTGGAGATACGCAGTATTTT
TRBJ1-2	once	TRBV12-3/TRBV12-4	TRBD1	CASRRTGAYSHGYTF	TGTGCCAGCAGACGCACAGGGGCTTATAGTCATGGCTACACCTTC
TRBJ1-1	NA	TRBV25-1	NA	CASRSANTEAFF	TGTGCCAGCAGGTCAGCGAACACTGAAGCTTTCTTT
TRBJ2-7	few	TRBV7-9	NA	CASTSDSYEQYF	TGTGCCAGCACGTCTGACAGCTACGAGCAGTACTTC
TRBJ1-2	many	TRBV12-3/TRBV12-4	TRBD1	CASSLGTGGASNYGYTF	TGTGCCAGCAGTTTAGGTACAGGGGGCGCGTCAAACTATGGCTACACCTTC
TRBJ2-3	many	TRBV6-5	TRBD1	CASSYSGTGGADTQYF	TGTGCCAGCAGTTACTCTGGGACAGGGGGCGCGGATACGCAGTATTTT
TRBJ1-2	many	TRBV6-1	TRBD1	CASRGQKYGYTF	TGTGCCAGCAGGGGACAGAAATATGGCTACACCTTC
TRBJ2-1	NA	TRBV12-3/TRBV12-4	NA	CASSLGIPRHNEQFF	TGTGCCAGCAGTTTAGGGATCCCGAGACACAATGAGCAGTTCTTC
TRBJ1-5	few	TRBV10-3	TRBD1	CAISVGTGEGQPQHF	TGTGCCATCAGTGTTGGGACAGGGGAAGGTCAGCCCCAGCATTTT
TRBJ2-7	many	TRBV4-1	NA	CASSRLLSYEQYF	TGCGCCAGCAGCCGCCTACTCTCCTACGAGCAGTACTTC
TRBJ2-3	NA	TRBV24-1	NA	CASSGDGSPDTQYF	TGTGCCTCCAGTGGAGACGGATCCCCAGATACGCAGTATTTT
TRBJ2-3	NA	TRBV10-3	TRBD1	CAISPGQGSDTQYF	TGTGCCATCAGTCCGGGACAGGGGTCCGATACGCAGTATTTT
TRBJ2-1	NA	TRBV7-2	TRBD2	CASSFRLAGSEQFF	TGTGCCAGCAGCTTCAGACTAGCGGGGAGTGAGCAGTTCTTC
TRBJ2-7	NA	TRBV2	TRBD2	CASLYSGSGEQYF	TGTGCCAGCCTCTATAGCGGGAGCGGGGAGCAGTACTTC
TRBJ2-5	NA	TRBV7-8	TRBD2	CASSLGLAGVWETQYF	TGTGCCAGCAGCCTGGGACTAGCGGGGGTATGGGAGACCCAGTACTTC
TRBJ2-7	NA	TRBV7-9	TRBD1	CASSRQGEQYF	TGTGCCAGCAGCAGACAGGGAGAGCAGTACTTC
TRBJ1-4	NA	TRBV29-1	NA	CSATIGSTNEKLFF	TGCAGCGCTACGATCGGGTCCACTAATGAAAAACTGTTTTTT
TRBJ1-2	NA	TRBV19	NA	CATRQDYGYTF	TGTGCCACCAGACAGGACTATGGCTACACCTTC
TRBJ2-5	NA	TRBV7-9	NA	CASSLAGGETQYF	TGTGCCAGCAGCTTAGCAGGGGGGGAGACCCAGTACTTC
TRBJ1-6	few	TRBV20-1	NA	CSARAGDLRGSPLHF	TGCAGTGCTAGAGCCGGGGACCTTCGCGGATCACCCCTCCACTTT
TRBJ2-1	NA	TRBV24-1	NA	CATIDRGSSYNEQFF	TGTGCCACCATCGATAGGGGGAGCTCCTACAATGAGCAGTTCTTC
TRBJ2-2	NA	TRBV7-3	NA	CASSLTGLGTGELFF	TGTGCCAGCAGCTTAACCGGTTTGGGTACCGGGGAGCTGTTTTTT
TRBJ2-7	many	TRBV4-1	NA	CASSQAQGGTYEQYF	TGCGCCAGCAGCCAAGCGCAGGGGGGGACCTACGAGCAGTACTTC
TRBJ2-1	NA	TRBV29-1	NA	CSVEVNERGGEQFF	TGCAGCGTTGAAGTAAACGAGCGTGGAGGTGAGCAGTTCTTC
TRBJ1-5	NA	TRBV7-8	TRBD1	CASSLAPGQYDQPQHF	TGCGCCAGCAGCTTGGCCCCGGGACAGTATGATCAGCCCCAGCATTTT
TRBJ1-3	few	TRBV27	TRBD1	CASSSGGGNTIYF	TGTGCCAGCAGTTCAGGGGGAGGAAACACCATATATTTT
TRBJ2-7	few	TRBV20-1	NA	CSARDRRTTYEQYF	TGCAGTGCTAGAGATCGTAGGACAACCTACGAGCAGTACTTC
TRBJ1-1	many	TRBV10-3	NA	CASPRPNTEAFF	TGTGCCTCACCCCGGCCGAACACTGAAGCTTTCTTT
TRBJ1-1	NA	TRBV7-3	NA	CTSSQDPGGTEAFF	TGTACCAGCAGCCAAGATCCCGGGGGCACTGAGGCTTTCTTT
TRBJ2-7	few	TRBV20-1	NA	CSARGQLTYEQYF	TGCAGTGCTAGAGGTCAGCTGACCTACGAGCAGTACTTC
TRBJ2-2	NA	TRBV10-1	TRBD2	CASSGGLAGGTGELFF	TGCGCCAGCAGTGGGGGGCTAGCGGGGGGCACCGGGGAGCTGTTTTTT
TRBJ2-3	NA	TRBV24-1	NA	CATSPRSGDTQYF	TGTGCCACCAGCCCGCGGTCGGGAGATACGCAGTATTTT
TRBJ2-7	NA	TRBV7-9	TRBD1	CASSKQGGKAEQYF	TGTGCCAGCAGCAAACAGGGGGGAAAGGCCGAGCAGTACTTC
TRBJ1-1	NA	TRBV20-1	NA	CSVTGGGGWRNTEAFF	TGCAGTGTAACGGGTGGGGGGGGTTGGAGGAACACTGAAGCTTTCTTT
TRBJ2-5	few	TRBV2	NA	CASSEDGGRGETQYF	TGTGCCAGCAGTGAAGATGGGGGACGGGGTGAGACCCAGTACTTC
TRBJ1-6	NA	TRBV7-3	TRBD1	CASSLWGQGYRSPLHF	TGTGCCAGCAGCTTGTGGGGACAGGGTTATAGGTCACCCCTCCACTTT
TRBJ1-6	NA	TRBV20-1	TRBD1	CSAMLGQEFSPLHF	TGCAGTGCAATGCTAGGACAGGAGTTTTCACCCCTCCACTTT
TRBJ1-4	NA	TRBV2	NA	CASMGQTNEKLFF	TGTGCCAGCATGGGACAAACTAATGAAAAACTGTTTTTT
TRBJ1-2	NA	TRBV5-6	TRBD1	CASSSGQGLIRYTF	TGTGCCAGCAGCTCGGGACAGGGATTAATACGCTACACCTTC
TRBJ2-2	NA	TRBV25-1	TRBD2	CASSEATDRGPSGRVTGELFF	TGTGCCAGCAGTGAAGCGACAGACAGGGGTCCTAGCGGGAGGGTCACCGGGGAGCTGTTTTTT
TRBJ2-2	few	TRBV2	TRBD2	CASSEAGGGAGGELFF	TGTGCCAGCAGTGAAGCGGGCGGGGGGGCCGGCGGGGAGCTGTTTTTT
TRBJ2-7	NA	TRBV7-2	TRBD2	CASSARTSGRGYEQYF	TGTGCCAGCAGCGCGCGGACTAGCGGGAGGGGATACGAGCAGTACTTC